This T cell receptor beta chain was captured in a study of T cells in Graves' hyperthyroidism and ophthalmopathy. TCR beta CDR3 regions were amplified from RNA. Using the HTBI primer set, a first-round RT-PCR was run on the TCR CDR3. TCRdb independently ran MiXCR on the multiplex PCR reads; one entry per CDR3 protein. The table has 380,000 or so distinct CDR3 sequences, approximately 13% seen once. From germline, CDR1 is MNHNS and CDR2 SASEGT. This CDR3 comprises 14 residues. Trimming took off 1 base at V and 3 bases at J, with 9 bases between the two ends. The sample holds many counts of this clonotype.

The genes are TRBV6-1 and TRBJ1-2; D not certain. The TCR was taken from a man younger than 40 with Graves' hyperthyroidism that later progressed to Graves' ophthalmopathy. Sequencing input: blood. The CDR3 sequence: CASSEGWEDYGYTF. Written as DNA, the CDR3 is TGTGCCAGCAGTGAAGGTTGGGAGGACTATGGCTACACCTTC.